The 18 T cell receptor beta chains in this list originate from one sample, sequenced in a study of CD8+CD57+ T cells in acquired aplastic anemia. The study profiled TCR beta VDJ and CDR3 using genomic DNA as template. TCRdb processed the reads anew with MiXCR; each CDR3 protein has one entry. Here the sample spans around 130,000 distinct CDR3 sequences, about 48% being singletons. The specimen sequenced was sorted CD4+, CD8+, or CD8+CD57+ T cells (not recorded which) from PBMCs. The receptors derive from a human donor in good health, serving as a control.

With regard to this clonotype: One base away lies a much larger clone, so this may be a sequencing read error. The chain combines TRBV5-6 with TRBJ2-5; TRBD1 might be the D (5 bases). Per the germline V gene, CDR1 is SGHDT and CDR2 is YYEEEE. The CDR3 loop spans 13 amino acids. The CDR3 bases are TGTGCCGGCAGCATCGCGACAGAAGAGACCCAGTACTTC. This codes for CAGSIATEETQYF.

The gene calls are TRBV7-9 and TRBJ2-5; a weak D match, TRBD1 (5 bases). Between the trimmed V and J ends, which lost 4 bases and 4 bases, there was a span of 16 bases. The germline gives CDR1 SEHNR, CDR2 FQNEAQ (reference sequence). CDR3 size: 15 residues. The CDR3 DNA follows: TGTGCCAGCAGCTGGGGTGGGGCATCCCCAGAGACCCAGTACTTC. Its protein product is CASSWGGASPETQYF.

This sequence joins TRBV7-2 and TRBJ2-7; D is possibly TRBD1 (5 bases). The V gene lost 5 bases and the J gene lost 6 bases, with 14 bases spanning the gap. Germline V gene lookup returns CDR1 SGHTA and CDR2 FQGNSA. This CDR3 is 13 amino acids long. In DNA form, the CDR3 reads TGTGCCAGCAGCCGCAGGGATCTCGGCGAGCAGTACTTC. Its translation is CASSRRDLGEQYF.

This clonotype was found a few times. Just one base apart from a much larger clone, this may be a read error. CDR3 protein: CASSLGAGSSYNEQSF. As DNA, the CDR3 is TGTGCCAGCAGCTTAGGGGCGGGGAGCTCCTACAATGAGCAGTCCTTC. The gene calls are TRBV7-6 and TRBJ2-1, with D perhaps TRBD2 (6 bases). Germline V lookup: CDR1 SGHVS, CDR2 FNYEAQ. The CDR3 runs 16 residues.

This clonotype was detected many times. This chain links TRBV29-1 with TRBJ1-4, with 10 bases matching TRBD1. This CDR3 comprises 13 residues. Germline V gene data show CDR1 as SQVTM and CDR2 as ANQGSEA. With 6 bases clipped from V and 6 bases from J, the junction kept 4 bases outside the gene matches. The CDR3 DNA reads as TGCAGCGTCTTAGGACAGGGGGATGAAAAACTGTTTTTT. Its translation: CSVLGQGDEKLFF.

The J gene is TRBJ1-3, the V gene TRBV20-1, with D unclear. This CDR3 is 14 amino acids long. Germline values: CDR1 DFQATT, CDR2 SNEGSKA (reference sequence). Trimming stripped 3 bases from V and 1 base from J, with 10 bases between. The CDR3 DNA reads TGCAGTGCTAGGGGTGGCGGGTCTGGAAACACCATATATTTT. Amino acid sequence: CSARGGGSGNTIYF.

The chain has TRBV10-3 and TRBJ1-1; 7 bases line up with TRBD1. The junction had 11 bases not matched to a gene; V was cut back by 3 bases and J by 4 bases. Per germline, CDR1 ENHRY and CDR2 SYGVKD. There are 16 residues in the CDR3. CDR3 amino acids: CAISDPKRQGLTEAFF. The CDR3 DNA follows: TGTGCCATCAGTGACCCAAAACGACAGGGACTCACTGAAGCTTTCTTT.

This clonotype was recorded many times. In DNA form, the CDR3 reads TGTGCCAGCAGTTTGGGGCAGGGTGTTAATGAAAAACTGTTTTTT. It specifies CASSLGQGVNEKLFF. V gene TRBV12-3 or TRBV12-4 combines with J gene TRBJ1-4, with D perhaps TRBD1 (5 bases). The CDR3 contains 15 residues. V gave up 3 bases and J gave up 4 bases, with 12 bases separating them.

J is TRBJ1-1 and V is TRBV15; no definite D call. Trimming shortened V by 0 bases and J by 4 bases, and 9 bases separated the two germline ends. The CDR3 totals 14 residues. Germline CDR1 LNHNV, CDR2 YYDKDF (reference sequence). CDR3 coding DNA: TGTGCCACCAGCAGAGATAATCGTCCCACTGAAGCTTTCTTT. Its protein product is CATSRDNRPTEAFF. The whole variable domain, remainder taken from reference TRBV15 and TRBJ1-1, is DAMVIQNPRYQVTQFGKPVTLSCSQTLNHNVMYWYQQKSSQAPKLLFHYYDKDFNNEADTPDNFQSRRPNTSFCFLDIRSPGLGDTAMYLCATSRDNRPTEAFFGQGTRLTVV.

Ten or more counts support this clonotype. This sequence joins TRBV20-1 and TRBJ1-2; D ambiguous. In germline, CDR1 is DFQATT, CDR2 SNEGSKA (reference sequence). The CDR3 contains 17 residues. Deletions cut 5 bases from V and 2 bases from J, with 24 bases between. CDR3 protein: CSASRPMGRSVNYGYTF. CDR3 nucleotides: TGCAGTGCTTCGAGACCGATGGGTAGGTCAGTAAACTATGGCTACACCTTC.

This clonotype has at least ten counts. V usage is TRBV11-3 and J usage is TRBJ2-7; either TRBD1 or TRBD2 may supply D (5 bases each). The CDR3 runs to 14 residues. V was pared by 6 bases and J by 2 bases, with 14 bases between. Germline V CDR1 and CDR2: SGHNT, YENEEA. This chain's CDR3 is CASRGPSSPYEQYF. CDR3 in DNA: TGTGCCAGCAGGGGACCCTCCTCTCCCTACGAGCAGTACTTC. The full variable domain, its missing parts supplied by reference TRBV11-3 and TRBJ2-7, is EAGVVQSPRYKIIEKKQPVAFWCNPISGHNTLYWYLQNLGQGPELLIRYENEEAVDDSQLPKDRFSAERLKGVDSTLKIQPAELGDSAVYLCASRGPSSPYEQYFGPGTRLTVT.

This sequence joins TRBV7-3 and TRBJ1-1, with 10 bases aligning to TRBD1. V lost 4 bases to trimming and J lost 6 bases; unmatched junction nucleotides: 2. From germline, CDR1 is SGHTA and CDR2 FQGTGA. The CDR3 is made up of 13 amino acids. The CDR3 coding sequence is TGTGCCAGCAGCTCGGACAGGGGGGCTGAAGCTTTCTTT. Translation: CASSSDRGAEAFF.

CDR3 sequence: CASSLGANVLTF. Written as DNA, the CDR3 is TGTGCCAGCAGCTTAGGGGCCAACGTCCTGACTTTC. The rearrangement links TRBV7-6 to TRBJ2-6; no reliable D call. V gave up 1 base and J gave up 5 bases, with 0 bases separating them. The CDR3 has 12 residues. Germline V CDR1 and CDR2: SGHVS, FNYEAQ.

This clonotype was picked up many times. The chain uses TRBV9 and TRBJ2-3; 7 bases line up with TRBD1. V was clipped by 4 bases and J by 0 bases; unmatched bases: 8. The CDR3 covers 16 residues. CDR1 is SGDLS and CDR2 is YYNGEE in the germline V gene. The DNA for the CDR3 is TGTGCCAGCAGCCCAACGACAGGGTTGAGCACAGATACGCAGTATTTT. Its protein product is CASSPTTGLSTDTQYF.

This clonotype was seen many times. This may arise from a read error, as a much more abundant clone is one base away. V and J are TRBV20-1 and TRBJ2-7, with 11 bases that match TRBD2. Germline values: CDR1 DFQATT, CDR2 SNEGSKA (reference sequence). Unmatched junction bases numbered 6, after V lost 0 bases and J lost 5 bases. The CDR3 runs 15 residues. The CDR3 region is CSARETSGDGHEQYF. The DNA for the CDR3 is TGCAGTGCTAGAGAGACTAGCGGGGATGGCCACGAGCAGTACTTC.

As for this clonotype: Its ends do not fully match the called genes, so a read error is possible. The chain recombines TRBV29-1 with TRBJ1-2; 8 bases are shared with TRBD1. CDR1 is SQVTM, CDR2 ANQGSEA, per germline. The CDR3 length is 11 residues. In DNA form, the CDR3 reads TGCAGCGCTACAGGGGGAGATGGCTACGCCTTC. Translating it yields CSATGGDGYAF.

Many counts were recorded for this clonotype. V usage is TRBV7-2 and J usage is TRBJ1-2, with D perhaps matching TRBD1 (6 bases). This CDR3 spans 12 amino acids. Trimming removed 4 bases from V and 6 bases from J, with 9 bases in between. Germline CDR1 SGHTA, CDR2 FQGNSA. CDR3 protein: CASSSQGNGYTF. The DNA for the CDR3 is TGTGCCAGCAGCTCACAGGGAAATGGCTACACCTTC.

This clonotype was detected many times. As DNA, the CDR3 is TGTGCCAGCAGCTTGGTAGCGGGGATTACGGGCGAGCAGTACTTC. Protein: CASSLVAGITGEQYF. The V gene is TRBV7-9, the J gene TRBJ2-7, with TRBD2 matching over 8 bases. Germline V gives CDR1 SEHNR, CDR2 FQNEAQ (reference sequence). The CDR3 length is 15 residues. Trimming cost V 3 bases and J 6 bases; bases outside gene matches: 10.